Shown below are 31 T cell receptor beta chains from a single sample sequenced in a study of T cells in Graves' hyperthyroidism and ophthalmopathy. Amplification of TCR beta CDR3 regions used RNA as the template. Researchers ran a first-round RT-PCR on the TCR CDR3 using the HTBI primer set. TCRdb redid the calling of the multiplex PCR reads with MiXCR, one entry per CDR3 protein. The data contain under 450,000 distinct CDR3 sequences, approximately 15% of them seen just once; the ten biggest clones take up 7.7%. Sequencing was performed on blood. The receptors originated from a young woman with Graves' hyperthyroidism.

This clonotype was seen ten or more times. The V gene is TRBV13, the J gene TRBJ1-2, with D unresolved. V lost 2 bases and J 8 bases, leaving 9 bases between the germline ends. Germline lookup yields CDR1 PRHDT and CDR2 FYEKMQ (reference sequence). This CDR3 has 12 amino acids. CDR3 in amino acids: CASSLYINGYTF. CDR3 in DNA: TGTGCCAGCAGCTTATACATTAACGGCTACACCTTC.

This clonotype was observed many times. The J gene is TRBJ2-1, the V gene TRBV18, with TRBD2 identical over 9 bases. With V trimmed by 6 bases and J by 8 bases, 11 bases remained unmatched. This CDR3 spans 15 amino acids. The germline gives CDR1 KGHSH, CDR2 LQKENI. The CDR3 protein is CASSTYLAGKDEQFF. Here the CDR3 DNA reads TGTGCCAGCTCGACTTATCTAGCGGGAAAGGATGAGCAGTTCTTC.

This clonotype was found many times. The chain recombines TRBV29-1 with TRBJ2-1; 11 nucleotides align to TRBD2. The CDR3 runs to 14 residues. Germline CDR1 is SQVTM and CDR2 is ANQGSEA. Trimming cost V 5 bases and J 4 bases; bases outside gene matches: 4. This CDR3 reads CSVFSGRDYNEQFF. CDR3 coding DNA: TGCAGCGTTTTTAGCGGGAGGGATTACAATGAGCAGTTCTTC.

Ten or more counts support this clonotype. Here the CDR3 DNA reads TGTGCCAGCAGCCGCCGTTCAGGTGGTGAGCAGTTCTTC. Translating gives CASSRRSGGEQFF. The genes are TRBV7-3 and TRBJ2-1; unclear D gene. V gave up 5 bases and J gave up 9 bases, with 14 bases separating them. This CDR3 is 13 amino acids long. The germline V gene has CDR1 SGHTA and CDR2 FQGTGA.

This clonotype was detected many times. This chain connects TRBV11-3 to TRBJ2-3, with 10 positions matching TRBD2. The germline gives CDR1 SGHNT, CDR2 YENEEA. There are 20 residues in the CDR3. The V and J ends lost 4 bases and 2 bases, in that order; junction bases with no gene match: 18. As DNA, the CDR3 is TGTGCCAGCAGCTCCCCCGGGGTAGCGGGAGGCCTCGACCTCACAGATACGCAGTATTTT. Translation gives CASSSPGVAGGLDLTDTQYF.

This clonotype was found many times. This chain uses TRBV20-1 with TRBJ2-3; D is ambiguous. V lost 5 bases and J 4 bases, leaving 19 bases between the germline ends. The CDR3 totals 15 residues. Looked up from germline, CDR1 is DFQATT and CDR2 is SNEGSKA (reference sequence). For the CDR3, the DNA is TGCAGTGCTCCAGACCCCAAGTTTCGGTCAGATACGCAGTATTTT. It encodes CSAPDPKFRSDTQYF.

The rearrangement joins TRBV5-1 to TRBJ2-7, with 11 bases lining up with TRBD2. J gave up 3 bases and V 5 bases, and 10 bases lay outside the gene matches. This CDR3 spans 16 amino acids. CDR1 is SGHRS and CDR2 is YFSETQ in the germline V gene. CDR3 in amino acids: CASRVGLAATFYEQYF. The CDR3 DNA follows: TGCGCCAGCAGGGTGGGACTAGCGGCTACTTTCTACGAGCAGTACTTC.

This clonotype was seen at least ten times. The rearrangement joins TRBV5-6 to TRBJ2-2, with D possibly being TRBD1 or TRBD2 (5 bases each). CDR1 and CDR2 (germline): SGHDT, YYEEEE. This CDR3 comprises 15 residues. V dropped 4 bases and J dropped 1 base, with 11 bases sitting between them. The DNA for the CDR3 is TGTGCCAGCAGCCTGGGACGGAGGAACACCGGGGAGCTGTTTTTT. Translation: CASSLGRRNTGELFF.

The V call is TRBV5-1, the J call TRBJ1-4; tentative D call: TRBD1 (6 bases). This CDR3 region has 15 residues. The ends were cut back, 3 bases at V and 4 bases at J, with 13 bases in the middle. Germline CDR1 reads SGHRS; CDR2 reads YFSETQ. In DNA, the CDR3 is TGCGCCAGCAGCTGGACCGGGACAATTAATGAAAAACTGTTTTTT. As protein: CASSWTGTINEKLFF.

This CDR3 is CASGWIPSNQPQHF. The DNA of the CDR3 is TGTGCCAGCGGATGGATACCTAGCAATCAGCCCCAGCATTTT. The chain couples TRBV6-2 or TRBV6-3 to TRBJ1-5; no definite D call. The CDR3 contains 14 residues. CDR1 is MNHEY and CDR2 is SVGEGT in the germline V gene. The V gene lost 8 bases and the J gene lost 0 bases, with 11 bases spanning the gap.

In its sample, this clonotype was seen many times. This chain links TRBV5-1 with TRBJ2-7, with 14 positions matching TRBD2. V shed 0 bases, J shed 5 bases, and the junction held 16 bases outside the gene matches. This CDR3 region has 20 residues. Germline-derived CDR1 and CDR2 are SGHRS and YFSETQ. Here the CDR3 reads CASSLGVTARLAGGIHEQYF. The CDR3 bases are TGCGCCAGCAGCTTGGGGGTTACTGCCCGACTAGCGGGGGGGATCCACGAGCAGTACTTC.

This clonotype was seen at least ten times. V and J are TRBV20-1 and TRBJ1-5, with D possibly TRBD1 on 6 matching bases. The CDR3 is 12 amino acids. The germline V and J ends were trimmed by 0 bases and 15 bases, with 15 bases remaining between them. Germline loops: CDR1 DFQATT, CDR2 SNEGSKA (reference sequence). CDR3 nucleotides: TGCAGTGCTAGAGATCTCGCAGGGGTAAGGCATTTT. Translating it yields CSARDLAGVRHF.

This clonotype was recorded many times. The V and J genes are TRBV7-2 and TRBJ2-7, with 12 bases aligning to TRBD2. This CDR3 has 15 residues. Trimming at V came to 1 base and at J to 3 bases, leaving 1 base not matched to a gene. Looked up from germline, CDR1 is SGHTA and CDR2 is FQGNSA. The CDR3 DNA sequence: TGTGCCAGCAGCTTAGTGACTAGCGGGGGCTACGAGCAGTACTTC. This encodes CASSLVTSGGYEQYF.

This clonotype was counted a single time. The V gene is TRBV28, the J gene TRBJ1-2; weak D call: TRBD1 (5 bases). Trimming cost V 3 bases and J 1 base, with 21 bases left between them. The CDR3 spans 18 residues. The germline V gene encodes CDR1 MDHEN and CDR2 SYDVKM. As DNA, the CDR3 is TGTGCCAGCAGTTTCCCCGACGCAGGGCAACGGGTTAACTATGGCTACACCTTC. Protein product: CASSFPDAGQRVNYGYTF.

There are many counts of this clonotype. This sequence joins TRBV6-4 and TRBJ2-2; D unresolved. V shed 2 bases and J shed 4 bases, with 5 bases lying between them. The CDR3 runs to 13 residues. Germline assignment: CDR1 MRHNA and CDR2 SNTAGT. The CDR3 bases are TGTGCCAGCAGTGACAGGGCCACCGGGGAGCTGTTTTTT. Residues: CASSDRATGELFF.

The rearrangement uses TRBV9 and TRBJ2-3; 8 nucleotides align to TRBD2. The germline V gene encodes CDR1 SGDLS and CDR2 YYNGEE. The CDR3 is made up of 15 amino acids. Unmatched junction bases numbered 11, after V lost 3 bases and J lost 8 bases. The CDR3 here is CASSAIAGQGVTQYF. DNA of the CDR3: TGTGCCAGCAGCGCAATAGCGGGGCAGGGAGTTACGCAGTATTTT.

The chain links TRBV5-1 to TRBJ2-7, with TRBD1 matching 10 bases. With V trimmed by 5 bases and J by 7 bases, 9 bases remained unmatched. Germline V gene data show CDR1 as SGHRS and CDR2 as YFSETQ. The CDR3 covers 14 residues. The CDR3, as DNA: TGCGCCAGCAGGTCGTGGACAGGGGGAGGTGAGCAGTACTTC. This codes for CASRSWTGGGEQYF.

The V call is TRBV19, the J call TRBJ2-7; D might be TRBD2 (5 bases). The length of the CDR3 is 12 residues. The germline CDR1 and CDR2 sequences are LNHDA and SQIVND (reference sequence). Trimming shortened V by 10 bases and J by 3 bases, and 13 bases separated the two germline ends. CDR3 amino acids: CANLTGFYEQYF. The CDR3 DNA follows: TGTGCCAACCTGACGGGGTTCTACGAGCAGTACTTC.

This clonotype was recorded at least ten times. The rearrangement uses TRBV7-8 and TRBJ2-1, with TRBD2 identical over 11 bases. Germline trimming cut 3 bases from V and 0 bases from J; bases unmatched to any gene: 7. CDR1 SGHVS and CDR2 FQNEAQ come from the germline V gene. The CDR3 has 18 amino acids. The CDR3 loop is CASSFRLAGLSSYNEQFF. The CDR3 DNA follows: TGTGCCAGCAGCTTTAGACTAGCGGGGTTAAGCTCCTACAATGAGCAGTTCTTC.

This clonotype was seen ten or more times. This sequence joins TRBV30 and TRBJ1-1, with D possibly being TRBD1 (5 bases). The CDR3 loop spans 14 amino acids. V lost 3 bases and J lost 2, with 13 bases in between. Germline CDR1 GTSNPN, CDR2 SVGIG (reference sequence). The CDR3 DNA is TGTGCCTGGAGCGCATACAGGAGAAACACTGAAGCTTTCTTT. Translating gives CAWSAYRRNTEAFF.

V usage is TRBV6-1 and J usage is TRBJ1-1; D remains ambiguous. V lost 7 bases and J lost 1, with 7 bases in between. This CDR3 contains 12 residues. Germline V lookup: CDR1 MNHNS, CDR2 SASEGT. The CDR3 coding sequence is TGTGCCAGCAAGCCGGCGAACACTGAAGCTTTCTTT. It specifies CASKPANTEAFF.

This clonotype was detected many times. The chain couples TRBV7-9 to TRBJ2-3, with 12 bases matching TRBD2. Germline-derived CDR1 and CDR2 are SEHNR and FQNEAQ (reference sequence). The CDR3 spans 18 residues. With V trimmed by 4 bases and J by 6 bases, 14 bases remained unmatched. As DNA, the CDR3 is TGTGCCAGCAGCTACCCGACTAGCGGGGGCCCTGCGGCGGATACGCAGTATTTT. Translated, it gives CASSYPTSGGPAADTQYF.

This clonotype was observed a few times. The rearrangement links TRBV9 to TRBJ2-2; D unresolved. This CDR3 is built from 15 residues. V was cut by 0 bases and J by 4 bases, with 10 bases left in between. Per germline, CDR1 SGDLS and CDR2 YYNGEE. The CDR3 loop reads CASSVELMGTGELFF. CDR3 nucleotides: TGTGCCAGCAGCGTAGAATTAATGGGCACCGGGGAGCTGTTTTTT. Full variable domain (remainder filled in from reference TRBV9 and TRBJ2-2): DSGVTQTPKHLITATGQRVTLRCSPRSGDLSVYWYQQSLDQGLQFLIQYYNGEERAKGNILERFSAQQFPDLHSELNLSSLELGDSALYFCASSVELMGTGELFFGEGSRLTVL.

This clonotype was picked up many times. The CDR3, as DNA: TGTGCCTGGAGGCTACAGGGGGACGATGGCTACACCTTC. Its translation is CAWRLQGDDGYTF. The rearrangement uses TRBV30 and TRBJ1-2, with TRBD1 matching 8 bases. Per germline, CDR1 GTSNPN and CDR2 SVGIG (reference sequence). With 3 bases clipped from V and 6 bases from J, the junction kept 6 bases outside the gene matches. The CDR3 has 13 residues.

This clonotype was seen ten or more times. This chain joins TRBV24-1 and TRBJ2-5; TRBD1 matches 11 bases. Germline V gene data show CDR1 as KGHDR and CDR2 as SFDVKD. This CDR3 region has 15 residues. With V trimmed by 7 bases and J by 6 bases, 9 bases remained unmatched. The CDR3 DNA is TGTGCCACCAGCCCCGGGACAGGGGGATGGAAGACCCAGTACTTC. Encoded protein: CATSPGTGGWKTQYF.

This chain uses TRBV6-2 or TRBV6-3 with TRBJ2-3; possibly TRBD2 for D (6 bases). The V gene's germline CDR1 is MNHEY and CDR2 SVGEGT. The CDR3 sequence is 14 residues long. Trimming took off 7 bases at V and 2 bases at J, with 13 bases between the two ends. The CDR3 is CASTKDYYTDTQYF. DNA for the CDR3: TGTGCCAGCACTAAGGACTACTACACAGATACGCAGTATTTT.

This clonotype showed up many times. This chain joins TRBV5-1 and TRBJ2-3; D call uncertain. The V end lost 0 bases, the J end lost 2 bases, and 7 bases lay between the germline ends. The germline V gene encodes CDR1 SGHRS and CDR2 YFSETQ. This CDR3 region has 14 residues. DNA of the CDR3: TGCGCCAGCAGCTTGGAACGGCACACAGATACGCAGTATTTT. Translating it yields CASSLERHTDTQYF.

This clonotype was found many times. The chain employs TRBV12-3 or TRBV12-4 and TRBJ2-7, with D unresolved. CDR3 length: 12 amino acids. The V end was cut by 3 bases, the J end by 6 bases, with 9 bases between. In DNA, the CDR3 is TGTGCCAGCAGTTTTAGTGCGCGCGAGCAGTACTTC. Translating gives CASSFSAREQYF.

This clonotype has more than one count but fewer than ten. The rearrangement joins TRBV14 to TRBJ2-2, with TRBD1 identical over 9 bases. CDR1 SGHDN and CDR2 FVKESK come from the germline V gene. V was clipped by 6 bases and J by 6 bases; unmatched bases: 5. This CDR3 region has 14 residues. The CDR3 DNA is TGTGCCAGCAGACAGGGGGCGATGGCCGGGGAGCTGTTTTTT. Translating gives CASRQGAMAGELFF.

Many counts were recorded for this clonotype. The V and J genes are TRBV7-6 and TRBJ2-1; weak D call: TRBD2 (6 bases). Trimming cost V 5 bases and J 8 bases, with 13 bases left between them. Germline assignment: CDR1 SGHVS and CDR2 FNYEAQ. CDR3 size: 13 residues. Here the CDR3 reads CASSTVREDEQFF. As DNA, the CDR3 is TGTGCCAGCAGCACTGTTAGGGAGGATGAGCAGTTCTTC.

This clonotype was detected ten times or more. The chain combines TRBV20-1 with TRBJ2-3; no clear D. This CDR3 is built from 12 residues. The V end was cut by 4 bases, the J end by 2 bases, with 7 bases between. Germline V gene lookup returns CDR1 DFQATT and CDR2 SNEGSKA (reference sequence). CDR3 sequence: CSATDHTDTQYF. CDR3 DNA: TGCAGTGCTACGGACCACACAGATACGCAGTATTTT.